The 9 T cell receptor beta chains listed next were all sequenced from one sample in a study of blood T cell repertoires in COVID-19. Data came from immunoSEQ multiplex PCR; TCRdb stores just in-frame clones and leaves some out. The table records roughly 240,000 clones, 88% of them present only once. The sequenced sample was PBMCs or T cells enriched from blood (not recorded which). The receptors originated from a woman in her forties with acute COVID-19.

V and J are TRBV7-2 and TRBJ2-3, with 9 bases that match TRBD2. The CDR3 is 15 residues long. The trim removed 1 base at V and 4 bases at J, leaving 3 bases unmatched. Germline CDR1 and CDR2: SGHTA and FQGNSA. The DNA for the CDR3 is TGTGCCAGCAGCTTAGTTGCGGGGGGGCCAGATACGCAGTATTTT. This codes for CASSLVAGGPDTQYF.

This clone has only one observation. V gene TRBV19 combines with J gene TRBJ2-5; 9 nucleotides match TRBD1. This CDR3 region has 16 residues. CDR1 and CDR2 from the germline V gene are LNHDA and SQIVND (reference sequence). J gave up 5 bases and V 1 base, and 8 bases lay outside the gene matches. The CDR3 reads CASSIGAGQGRETQYF. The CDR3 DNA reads TGTGCCAGTAGTATAGGGGCCGGACAGGGGAGGGAGACCCAGTACTTC.

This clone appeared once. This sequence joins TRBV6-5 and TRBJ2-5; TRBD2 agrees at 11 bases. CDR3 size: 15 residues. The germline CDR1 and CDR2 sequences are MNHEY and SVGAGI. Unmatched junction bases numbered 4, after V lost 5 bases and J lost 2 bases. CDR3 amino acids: CASSPGLAVQETQYF. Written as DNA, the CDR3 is TGTGCCAGCAGTCCGGGACTAGCGGTTCAAGAGACCCAGTACTTC.

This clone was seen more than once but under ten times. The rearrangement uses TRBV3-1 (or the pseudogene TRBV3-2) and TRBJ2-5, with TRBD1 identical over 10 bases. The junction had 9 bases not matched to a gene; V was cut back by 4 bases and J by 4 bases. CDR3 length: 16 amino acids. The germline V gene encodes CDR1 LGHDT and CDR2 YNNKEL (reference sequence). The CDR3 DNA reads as TGTGCCAGCAGCCCCGGACAGGGGGGCTCGGGAGAGACCCAGTACTTC. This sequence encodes CASSPGQGGSGETQYF.

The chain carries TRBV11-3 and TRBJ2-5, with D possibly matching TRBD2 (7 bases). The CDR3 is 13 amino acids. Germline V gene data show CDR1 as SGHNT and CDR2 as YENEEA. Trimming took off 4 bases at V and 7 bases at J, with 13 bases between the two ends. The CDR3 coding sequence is TGTGCCAGCAGCTCAGGGGAGCGGGGGACCCAGTACTTC. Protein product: CASSSGERGTQYF.

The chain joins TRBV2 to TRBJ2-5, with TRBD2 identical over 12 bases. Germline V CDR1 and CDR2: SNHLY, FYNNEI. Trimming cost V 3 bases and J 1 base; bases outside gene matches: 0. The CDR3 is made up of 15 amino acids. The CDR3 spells CASSEGLAGQETQYF. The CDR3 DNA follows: TGTGCCAGCAGTGAGGGACTAGCGGGCCAAGAGACCCAGTACTTC.

The CDR3 DNA follows: TGTGCCAGCAGCTTAGTGAGCGTCAGTTCCTATGGCTACACCTTC. Amino acid sequence: CASSLVSVSSYGYTF. The genes are TRBV7-2 and TRBJ1-2; no clear D. The CDR3 length is 15 residues. Trimming left V 1 base short and J 4 bases short, with 13 bases between. Germline-derived CDR1 and CDR2 are SGHTA and FQGNSA. The variable domain in full, with the rest retrieved from reference TRBV7-2 and TRBJ1-2, is GAGVSQSPSNKVTEKGKDVELRCDPISGHTALYWYRQSLGQGLEFLIYFQGNSAPDKSGLPSDRFSAERTGGSVSTLTIQRTQQEDSAVYLCASSLVSVSSYGYTFGSGTRLTVV.

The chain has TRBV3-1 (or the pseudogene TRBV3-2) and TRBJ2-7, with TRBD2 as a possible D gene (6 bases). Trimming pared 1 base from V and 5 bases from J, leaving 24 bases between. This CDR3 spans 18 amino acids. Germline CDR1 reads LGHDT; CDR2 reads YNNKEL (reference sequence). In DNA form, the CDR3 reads TGTGCCAGCAGCCAAGCGGAGGGTCTCCGCGGATTCCGGGACGAGCAGTACGTC. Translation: CASSQAEGLRGFRDEQYV.

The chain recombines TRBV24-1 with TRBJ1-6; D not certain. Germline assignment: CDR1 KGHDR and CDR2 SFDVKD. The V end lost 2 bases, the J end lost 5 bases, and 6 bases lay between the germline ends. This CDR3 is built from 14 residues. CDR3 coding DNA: TGTGCCACCAGTGATTGGAGCCATAATTCACCCCTCCACTTT. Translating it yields CATSDWSHNSPLHF.